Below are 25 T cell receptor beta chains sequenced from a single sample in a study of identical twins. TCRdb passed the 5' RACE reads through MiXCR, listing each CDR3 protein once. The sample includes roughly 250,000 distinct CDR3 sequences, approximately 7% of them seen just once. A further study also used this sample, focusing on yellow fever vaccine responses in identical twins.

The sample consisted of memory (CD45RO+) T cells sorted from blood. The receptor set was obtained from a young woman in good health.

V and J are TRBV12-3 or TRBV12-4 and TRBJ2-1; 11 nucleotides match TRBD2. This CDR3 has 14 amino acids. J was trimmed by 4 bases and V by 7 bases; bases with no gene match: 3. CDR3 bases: TGTGCCAGCACCTGGACTAGCGGGTACAATGAGCAGTTCTTC. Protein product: CASTWTSGYNEQFF.

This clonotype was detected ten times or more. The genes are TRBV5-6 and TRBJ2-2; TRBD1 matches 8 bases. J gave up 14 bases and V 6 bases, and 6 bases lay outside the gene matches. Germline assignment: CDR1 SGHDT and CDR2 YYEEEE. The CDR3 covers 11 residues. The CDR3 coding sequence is TGTGCCAGCACCTCAGGGGGCGAACTGTTTTTT. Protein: CASTSGGELFF.

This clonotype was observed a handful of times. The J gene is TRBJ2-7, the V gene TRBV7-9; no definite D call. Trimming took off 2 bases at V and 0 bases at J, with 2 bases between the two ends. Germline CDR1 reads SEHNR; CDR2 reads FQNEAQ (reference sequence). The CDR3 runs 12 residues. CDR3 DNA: TGTGCCAGCAGCTTACACTCCTACGAGCAGTACTTC. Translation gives CASSLHSYEQYF.

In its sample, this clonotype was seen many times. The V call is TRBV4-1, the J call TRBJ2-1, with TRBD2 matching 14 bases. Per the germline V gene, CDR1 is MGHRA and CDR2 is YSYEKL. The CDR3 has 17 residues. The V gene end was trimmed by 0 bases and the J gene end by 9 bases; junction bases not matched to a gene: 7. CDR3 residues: CASSQDQVGLAGVEQFF. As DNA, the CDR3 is TGCGCCAGCAGCCAAGATCAGGTGGGACTAGCGGGAGTTGAGCAGTTCTTC.

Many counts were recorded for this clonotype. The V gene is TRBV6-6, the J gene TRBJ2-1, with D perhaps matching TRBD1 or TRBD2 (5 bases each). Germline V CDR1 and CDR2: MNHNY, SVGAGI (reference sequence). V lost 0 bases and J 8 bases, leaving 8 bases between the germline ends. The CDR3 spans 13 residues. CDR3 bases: TGTGCCAGCAGTTACTCGGGGGTCGATGAGCAGTTCTTC. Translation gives CASSYSGVDEQFF.

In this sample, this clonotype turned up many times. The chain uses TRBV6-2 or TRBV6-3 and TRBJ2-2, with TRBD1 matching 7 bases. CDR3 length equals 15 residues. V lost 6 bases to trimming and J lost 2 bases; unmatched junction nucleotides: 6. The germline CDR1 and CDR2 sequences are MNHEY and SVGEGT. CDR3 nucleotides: TGTGCCAGCAGCCGTACAGGGGACAACACCGGGGAGCTGTTTTTT. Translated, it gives CASSRTGDNTGELFF.

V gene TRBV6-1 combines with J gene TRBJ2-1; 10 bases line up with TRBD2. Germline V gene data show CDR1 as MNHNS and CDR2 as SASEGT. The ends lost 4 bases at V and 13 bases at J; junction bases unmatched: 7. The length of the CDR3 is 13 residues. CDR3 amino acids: CASSVNERGGQFF. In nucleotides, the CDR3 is TGTGCCAGCAGTGTAAATGAGCGGGGGGGTCAGTTCTTC.

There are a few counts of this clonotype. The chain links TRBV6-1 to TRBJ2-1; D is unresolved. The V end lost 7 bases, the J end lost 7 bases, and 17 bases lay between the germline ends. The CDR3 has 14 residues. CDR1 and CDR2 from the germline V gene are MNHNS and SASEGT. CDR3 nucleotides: TGTGCCAGCACCCCCACTGAGGTGAGGAATGAGCAGTTCTTC. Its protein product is CASTPTEVRNEQFF.

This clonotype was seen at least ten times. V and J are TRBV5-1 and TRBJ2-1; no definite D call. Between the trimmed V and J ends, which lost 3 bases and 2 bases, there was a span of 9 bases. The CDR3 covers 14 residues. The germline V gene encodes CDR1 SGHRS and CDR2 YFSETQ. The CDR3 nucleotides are TGCGCCAGCAGCTCGCAAGGACCCTACAATGAGCAGTTCTTC. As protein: CASSSQGPYNEQFF.

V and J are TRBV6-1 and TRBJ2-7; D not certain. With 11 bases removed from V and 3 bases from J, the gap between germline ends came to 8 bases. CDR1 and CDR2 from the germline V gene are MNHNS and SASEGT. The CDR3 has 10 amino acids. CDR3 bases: TGTGCCGCGGCTAGCTACGAGCAGTACTTC. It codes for CAAASYEQYF.

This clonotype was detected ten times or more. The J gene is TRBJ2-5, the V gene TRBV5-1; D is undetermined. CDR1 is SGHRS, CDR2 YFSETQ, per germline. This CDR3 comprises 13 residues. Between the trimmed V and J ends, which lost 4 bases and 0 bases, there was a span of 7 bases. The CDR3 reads CASSLSNQETQYF. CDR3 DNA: TGCGCCAGCAGCCTATCTAACCAAGAGACCCAGTACTTC.

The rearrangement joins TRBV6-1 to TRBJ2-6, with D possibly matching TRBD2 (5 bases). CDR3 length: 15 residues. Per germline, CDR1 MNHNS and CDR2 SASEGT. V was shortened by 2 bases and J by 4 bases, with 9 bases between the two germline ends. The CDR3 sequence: CASSERGTGANVLTF. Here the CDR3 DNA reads TGTGCCAGCAGTGAACGGGGTACCGGGGCCAACGTCCTGACTTTC.

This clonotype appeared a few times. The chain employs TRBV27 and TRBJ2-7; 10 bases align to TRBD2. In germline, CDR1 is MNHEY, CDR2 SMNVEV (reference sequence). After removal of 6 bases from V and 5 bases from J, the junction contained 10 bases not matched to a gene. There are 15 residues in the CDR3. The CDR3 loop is CASRNSGGHVDEQYF. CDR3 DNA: TGTGCCAGCAGGAATAGCGGGGGGCACGTCGACGAGCAGTACTTC.

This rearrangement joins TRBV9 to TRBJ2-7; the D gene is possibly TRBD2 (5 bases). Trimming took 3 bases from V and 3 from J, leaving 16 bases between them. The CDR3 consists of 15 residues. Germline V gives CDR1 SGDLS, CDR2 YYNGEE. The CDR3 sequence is CASSGGSTGHYEQYF. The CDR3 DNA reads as TGTGCCAGCAGCGGAGGGTCGACTGGGCACTACGAGCAGTACTTC.

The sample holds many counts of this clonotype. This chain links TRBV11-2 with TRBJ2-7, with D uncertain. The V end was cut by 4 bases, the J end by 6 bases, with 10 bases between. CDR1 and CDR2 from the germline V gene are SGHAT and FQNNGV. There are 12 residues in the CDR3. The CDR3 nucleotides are TGTGCCAGCAGCTCTCCTACTGGCGAGCAGTACGTC. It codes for CASSSPTGEQYV.

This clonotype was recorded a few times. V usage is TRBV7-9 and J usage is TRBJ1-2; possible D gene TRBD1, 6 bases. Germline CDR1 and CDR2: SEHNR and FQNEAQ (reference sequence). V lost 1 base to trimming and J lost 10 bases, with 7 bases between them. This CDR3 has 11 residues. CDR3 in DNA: TGTGCCAGCAGCTTAGACAGGGCCTACACCTTC. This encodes CASSLDRAYTF.

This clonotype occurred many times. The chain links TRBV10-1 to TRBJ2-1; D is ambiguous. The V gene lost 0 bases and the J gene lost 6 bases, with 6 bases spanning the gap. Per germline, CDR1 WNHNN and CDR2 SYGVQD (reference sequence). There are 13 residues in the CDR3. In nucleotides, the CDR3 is TGCGCCAGCAGTGAGTCGGAGTTCAATGAGCAGTTCTTC. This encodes CASSESEFNEQFF.

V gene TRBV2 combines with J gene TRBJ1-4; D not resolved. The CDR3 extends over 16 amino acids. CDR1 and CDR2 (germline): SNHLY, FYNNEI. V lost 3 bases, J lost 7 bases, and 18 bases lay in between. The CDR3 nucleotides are TGTGCCAGCAGTGAGTCCGATTTACACCGAACTGAAAAACTGTTTTTT. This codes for CASSESDLHRTEKLFF.

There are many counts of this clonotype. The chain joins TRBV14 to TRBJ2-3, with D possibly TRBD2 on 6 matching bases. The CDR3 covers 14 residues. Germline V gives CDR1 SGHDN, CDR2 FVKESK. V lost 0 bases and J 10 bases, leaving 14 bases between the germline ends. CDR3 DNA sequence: TGTGCCAGCAGCCAAGAGCTAGCGTCCCTTGCGCAGTATTTT. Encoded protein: CASSQELASLAQYF.

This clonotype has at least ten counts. The chain's CDR3 is CASSGNSATNEKLFF. The CDR3 DNA follows: TGCGCCAGCAGCGGTAACAGCGCAACTAATGAAAAACTGTTTTTT. The V and J genes are TRBV5-1 and TRBJ1-4; D unresolved. The CDR3 sequence is 15 residues long. The germline CDR1 and CDR2 sequences are SGHRS and YFSETQ. Deletions cut 4 bases from V and 0 bases from J, with 10 bases between.

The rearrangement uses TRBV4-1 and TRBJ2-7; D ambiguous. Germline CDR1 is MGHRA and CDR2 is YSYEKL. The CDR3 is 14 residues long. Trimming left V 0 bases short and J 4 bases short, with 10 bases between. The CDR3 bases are TGCGCCAGCAGCCAAGACTCTATTCGGTACGAGCAGTACTTC. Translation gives CASSQDSIRYEQYF.

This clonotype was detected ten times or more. CDR3 loop: CASSLAPKETQYF. CDR3 DNA: TGTGCCAGCAGCTTAGCCCCTAAAGAGACCCAGTACTTC. This chain connects TRBV11-2 to TRBJ2-5; D is uncertain. Germline CDR1 is SGHAT and CDR2 is FQNNGV. CDR3 length: 13 residues. With 1 base removed from V and 3 bases from J, the gap between germline ends came to 6 bases. Full variable domain (missing parts from reference TRBV11-2 and TRBJ2-5): EAGVAQSPRYKIIEKRQSVAFWCNPISGHATLYWYQQILGQGPKLLIQFQNNGVVDDSQLPKDRFSAERLKGVDSTLKIQPAKLEDSAVYLCASSLAPKETQYFGPGTRLLVL.

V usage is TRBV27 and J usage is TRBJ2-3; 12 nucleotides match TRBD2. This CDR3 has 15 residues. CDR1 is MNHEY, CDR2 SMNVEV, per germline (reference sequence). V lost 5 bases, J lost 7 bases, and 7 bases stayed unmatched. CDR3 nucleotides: TGTGCCAGCAGTGAGACTAGCGGGGGTTTGTATACGCAGTATTTT. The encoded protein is CASSETSGGLYTQYF.

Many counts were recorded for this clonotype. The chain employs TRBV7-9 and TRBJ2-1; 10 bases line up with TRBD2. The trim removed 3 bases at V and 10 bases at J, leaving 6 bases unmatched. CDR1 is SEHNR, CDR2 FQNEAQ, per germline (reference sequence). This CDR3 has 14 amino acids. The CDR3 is CASSFLLAGPEQFF. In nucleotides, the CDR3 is TGTGCCAGCAGCTTTCTACTAGCGGGGCCAGAGCAGTTCTTC.

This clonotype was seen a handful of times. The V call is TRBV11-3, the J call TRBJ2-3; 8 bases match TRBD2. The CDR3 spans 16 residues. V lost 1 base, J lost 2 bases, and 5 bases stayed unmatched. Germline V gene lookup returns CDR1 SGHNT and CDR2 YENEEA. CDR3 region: CASSLAQAGVTDTQYF. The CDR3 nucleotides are TGTGCCAGCAGCTTAGCTCAAGCGGGAGTCACAGATACGCAGTATTTT.